Listed here are 20 T cell receptor beta chains from one sample, sequenced in a study of OX40 agonist ivuxolimab in advanced cancers. TCRdb's table, derived via immunoSEQ multiplex PCR, lists solely in-frame clones and lacks some. The data show some 86,000 clones, roughly 87% seen once. The source was CD4+ or CD8+ T cells sorted from blood, collected in a trial of the OX40 agonist ivuxolimab. The receptors stem from an adult with an advanced solid tumor such as melanoma, head and neck, liver or kidney cancer.

CDR3 nucleotide sequence: TGTGCCAGCAGCGCCTACAGCTACCAAGAGACCCAGTACTTC. Translation gives CASSAYSYQETQYF. This chain connects TRBV9 to TRBJ2-5; no clear D gene. The V and J ends lost 3 bases and 0 bases respectively, with 9 bases between them. The CDR3 runs to 14 residues. Looked up from germline, CDR1 is SGDLS and CDR2 is YYNGEE. The full variable domain, completed using reference TRBV9 and TRBJ2-5, is DSGVTQTPKHLITATGQRVTLRCSPRSGDLSVYWYQQSLDQGLQFLIQYYNGEERAKGNILERFSAQQFPDLHSELNLSSLELGDSALYFCASSAYSYQETQYFGPGTRLLVL.

The V and J genes are TRBV7-9 and TRBJ2-7, with 7 nucleotides matching TRBD2. The V gene's germline CDR1 is SEHNR and CDR2 FQNEAQ (reference sequence). V shed 4 bases and J 2 bases; nucleotides not matched to a gene: 2. The CDR3 is 13 amino acids. The DNA of the CDR3 is TGTGCCAGCAGCTCAGGGACTACCTACGAGCAGTACTTC. Protein sequence: CASSSGTTYEQYF.

This clone was seen only once. J is TRBJ1-6 and V is TRBV28; D is undetermined. CDR1 MDHEN and CDR2 SYDVKM come from the germline V gene. The CDR3 covers 14 residues. Trimming cost V 2 bases and J 7 bases, with 9 bases left between them. CDR3: CASSLRHGNSPLHF. The CDR3 DNA reads as TGTGCCAGCAGTTTAAGGCATGGAAATTCACCCCTCCACTTT.

V usage is TRBV29-1 and J usage is TRBJ1-1, with 10 bases identical to TRBD1. Germline-derived CDR1 and CDR2 are SQVTM and ANQGSEA. The trim removed 4 bases at V and 2 bases at J, leaving 19 bases unmatched. The CDR3 runs to 19 residues. CDR3 in amino acids: CSVARDRGSLTSKNTEAFF. As DNA, the CDR3 is TGCAGCGTTGCCCGGGACAGGGGATCCCTAACGTCAAAAAACACTGAAGCTTTCTTT.

This clone showed up just once. The chain joins TRBV28 to TRBJ1-5; the D is unclear. CDR3 length equals 12 residues. V lost 3 bases, J lost 0 bases, and 0 bases lay in between. Germline V gene lookup returns CDR1 MDHEN and CDR2 SYDVKM. CDR3 region: CASSFSNQPQHF. DNA of the CDR3: TGTGCCAGCAGTTTTAGCAATCAGCCCCAGCATTTT.

V usage is TRBV6-1 and J usage is TRBJ2-1; D uncertain. Germline V CDR1 and CDR2: MNHNS, SASEGT. V was pared by 5 bases and J by 7 bases, with 9 bases between. The CDR3 is 12 amino acids. CDR3 sequence: CASSRTVNEQFF. The CDR3 DNA follows: TGTGCCAGCAGTAGGACCGTAAATGAGCAGTTCTTC.

This chain connects TRBV19 to TRBJ2-3; D is tentatively TRBD1 or TRBD2 (5 bases each). Germline V gene lookup returns CDR1 LNHDA and CDR2 SQIVND (reference sequence). V was pared by 3 bases and J by 0 bases, with 7 bases between. The CDR3 length is 14 residues. CDR3 in amino acids: CASSMGDSTDTQYF. The CDR3 DNA sequence: TGTGCCAGTAGTATGGGGGACAGCACAGATACGCAGTATTTT.

The rearrangement uses TRBV6-1 and TRBJ1-1; no clear D. Germline CDR1 MNHNS, CDR2 SASEGT. The CDR3 is 12 amino acids. V lost 5 bases, J lost 5 bases, and 9 bases lay in between. For the CDR3, the DNA is TGTGCCAGCAGTTGGGGAAGAACTGAAGCTTTCTTT. Translation: CASSWGRTEAFF.

This clone came up once. V gene TRBV2 combines with J gene TRBJ2-6; D is uncertain. The germline gives CDR1 SNHLY, CDR2 FYNNEI. V was trimmed by 4 bases and J by 0 bases, leaving 7 bases between them. This CDR3 contains 15 residues. The CDR3 DNA follows: TGTGCCAGCAGTGTAAGAGACTCTGGGGCCAACGTCCTGACTTTC. It encodes CASSVRDSGANVLTF.

This clone showed up just a few times. The chain recombines TRBV29-1 with TRBJ2-7; D gene uncertain. The CDR3 length is 12 residues. V shed 4 bases and J shed 1 base, with 8 bases lying between them. Germline loops: CDR1 SQVTM, CDR2 ANQGSEA. The DNA for the CDR3 is TGCAGCGTTGGGCACCTATCCTACGAGCAGTACTTC. It encodes CSVGHLSYEQYF.

V usage is TRBV4-1 and J usage is TRBJ1-4; D is ambiguous. In germline, CDR1 is MGHRA, CDR2 YSYEKL. The V end lost 5 bases, the J end lost 7 bases, and 14 bases lay between the germline ends. The CDR3 is made up of 14 amino acids. CDR3 bases: TGCGCCAGCAGCTCTTTGGGGATCGGTGAAAAACTGTTTTTT. Its translation is CASSSLGIGEKLFF.

The chain is built from TRBV4-2 and TRBJ1-2; maybe TRBD1 (5 bases). This CDR3 is 15 amino acids long. Trimming removed 4 bases from V and 4 bases from J, with 16 bases in between. CDR1 is LGHNA and CDR2 is YNFKEQ in the germline V gene. The CDR3 bases are TGTGCCAGCAGCCGGCTTGCGGGGGGAGGCTATGGCTACACCTTC. It specifies CASSRLAGGGYGYTF.

V usage is TRBV6-1 and J usage is TRBJ1-5, with TRBD1 matching 7 bases. Germline V gene data show CDR1 as MNHNS and CDR2 as SASEGT. Trimming removed 7 bases from V and 3 bases from J; junction bases left unmatched: 6. The CDR3 totals 14 residues. CDR3 amino acids: CASTPGTVNQPQHF. For the CDR3, the DNA is TGTGCCAGCACCCCGGGGACAGTCAATCAGCCCCAGCATTTT.

The chain employs TRBV6-5 and TRBJ1-6; no reliable D call. Germline CDR1 MNHEY, CDR2 SVGAGI. The CDR3 length is 14 residues. V was shortened by 6 bases and J by 9 bases, with 15 bases between the two germline ends. CDR3 residues: CASRPGIPGSPLHF. The CDR3 region has the DNA TGTGCCAGCAGGCCGGGAATCCCGGGTTCACCCCTCCACTTT.

This clone is medium-sized by share. The rearrangement uses TRBV28 and TRBJ1-2; D uncertain. In germline, CDR1 is MDHEN, CDR2 SYDVKM. The CDR3 is made up of 13 amino acids. V was clipped by 3 bases and J by 8 bases, with 13 bases between them. The CDR3, as DNA: TGTGCCAGCAGTTTTACCATGTCTAGGGGCTACACCTTC. It is translated as CASSFTMSRGYTF.

V usage is TRBV7-3 and J usage is TRBJ2-6; maybe TRBD1 (6 bases). CDR3 length equals 17 residues. V lost 4 bases and J lost 3, with 16 bases in between. In germline, CDR1 is SGHTA, CDR2 FQGTGA. CDR3 protein: CASSSGQFRGGANVLTF. CDR3 coding DNA: TGTGCCAGCAGCTCCGGACAGTTTCGAGGTGGGGCCAACGTCCTGACTTTC. Variable domain in full (rest from reference TRBV7-3 and TRBJ2-6): GAGVSQTPSNKVTEKGKYVELRCDPISGHTALYWYRQSLGQGPEFLIYFQGTGAADDSGLPNDRFFAVRPEGSVSTLKIQRTERGDSAVYLCASSSGQFRGGANVLTFGAGSRLTVL.

The chain joins TRBV2 to TRBJ2-1, with 12 bases identical to TRBD2. CDR1 is SNHLY and CDR2 is FYNNEI in the germline V gene. Trimming cost V 4 bases and J 8 bases; bases outside gene matches: 6. This CDR3 comprises 15 residues. The CDR3 DNA sequence: TGTGCCAGCAGTGCCCTAGCGGGAGGGAGGGATGAGCAGTTCTTC. Amino acids: CASSALAGGRDEQFF.

This chain joins TRBV2 and TRBJ1-5, with TRBD1 as a possible D gene (5 bases). CDR3 size: 17 residues. V was pared by 3 bases and J by 1 base, with 16 bases between. The germline gives CDR1 SNHLY, CDR2 FYNNEI. In DNA form, the CDR3 reads TGTGCCAGCAGTGAGGCGGACATGCGACACAGCAATCAGCCCCAGCATTTT. This translates into CASSEADMRHSNQPQHF.

This clone was seen only once. CDR3 in DNA: TGTGCCAGCAGCTTAAGCGGGGGGCAGCCCTACGAGCAGTACTTC. Protein: CASSLSGGQPYEQYF. The chain employs TRBV7-3 and TRBJ2-7, with 8 bases matching TRBD2. Germline CDR1 and CDR2: SGHTA and FQGTGA. The trim removed 1 base at V and 2 bases at J, leaving 4 bases unmatched. The CDR3 is 15 amino acids.

The rearrangement joins TRBV21-1 to TRBJ1-1. TRBV21-1 is flagged as a pseudogene. The CDR3 is 13 amino acids. The CDR3 bases are TGTGCCAGCAGCAAAGTTATGAACACTGAAGCTTTCTTT. Amino acids: CASSKVMNTEAFF.